A selection of T cell receptor beta chains follows, all from one sample in a study of vaccination effects on CD4 cells after COVID-19. Sequenced by immunoSEQ multiplex PCR; TCRdb stores in-frame clones only, minus some. The data hold around 32,000 clones, with more than 55% observed a single time. Their specific antigens are unknown. The sample consisted of CD4+ T cells from PBMCs cultured with SARS-CoV-2 spike peptides, taken after COVID-19 vaccination. These receptors were obtained from a human donor who received a COVID-19 vaccine. CDR3s include the opening cysteine and the closing phenylalanine or tryptophan. A D gene is named only where the DNA matches it firmly. Rows give clone size only sometimes, using once, few, many, or a class for an expanded clone.

clone size	D gene	V gene	J gene	CDR3 protein	CDR3 DNA
few	.	TRBV21-1	TRBJ1-1	CASSKGGEAFF	TGTGCCAGCAGCAAAGGGGGTGAAGCTTTCTTT
.	.	TRBV5-1	TRBJ2-5	CASSTGFLETQYF	TGCGCCAGCAGTACAGGGTTTTTGGAGACCCAGTACTTC
.	.	TRBV29-1	TRBJ2-7	CSVVVGGYEQYF	TGCAGCGTTGTCGTGGGGGGCTACGAGCAGTACTTC
.	TRBD2	TRBV2	TRBJ2-3	CASRTSGRTDTQYF	TGTGCCAGCAGGACTAGCGGGAGAACAGATACGCAGTATTTT
.	.	TRBV5-1	TRBJ1-2	CASSLANAGDLSNYGYTF	TGCGCCAGCAGCTTGGCCAACGCAGGCGATTTATCTAACTATGGCTACACCTTC
once	.	TRBV21-1	TRBJ1-5	CASSKDRGGSPAPISNQPQHF	TGTGCCAGCAGCAAAGACAGGGGAGGATCCCCGGCCCCTATTAGCAATCAGCCCCAGCATTTT
once	.	TRBV5-1	TRBJ2-7	CASSFMYKGSSYEQYF	TGCGCCAGCAGCTTTATGTACAAAGGAAGTTCCTACGAGCAGTACTTC
.	.	TRBV3-1/TRBV3-2	TRBJ2-7	CASSQGEWGRSSYEQYF	TGTGCCAGCAGCCAAGGTGAATGGGGGAGAAGCTCCTACGAGCAGTACTTC
.	.	TRBV5-8	TRBJ1-3	CASSLTGRGSGNTIYF	TGTGCCAGCAGCTTGACAGGACGGGGCTCTGGAAACACCATATATTTT
few	.	TRBV5-1	TRBJ2-3	CASSSIKLSTQYF	TGCGCCAGCAGCTCCATTAAGCTCAGTACGCAGTATTTT
few	.	TRBV7-9	TRBJ1-4	CASSHNLWAEKLFF	TGTGCCAGCAGCCACAATCTTTGGGCGGAAAAACTGTTTTTT
.	.	TRBV5-1	TRBJ2-1	CASSQLQGSEQFF	TGCGCCAGCAGCCAGCTACAGGGTAGTGAGCAGTTCTTC
.	.	TRBV27	TRBJ2-3	CASSSAGHPSADTQYF	TGTGCCAGCAGTTCTGCAGGCCATCCCAGCGCAGATACGCAGTATTTT
few	.	TRBV29-1	TRBJ2-3	CSVEETDRGAQYF	TGCAGCGTTGAAGAGACCGATAGAGGTGCGCAGTATTTT
.	.	TRBV19	TRBJ1-4	CASSPHSATNEKLFF	TGTGCCAGTAGTCCCCACTCGGCAACTAATGAAAAACTGTTTTTT
.	.	TRBV9	TRBJ1-3	CASSASGGYSGNTIYF	TGTGCCAGCAGCGCGTCCGGGGGGTACTCTGGAAACACCATATATTTT
once	TRBD2	TRBV9	TRBJ2-3	CASSRTSGTDTQYF	TGTGCCAGCAGCCGGACTAGCGGGACAGATACGCAGTATTTT
.	TRBD1	TRBV9	TRBJ1-3	CASSGSRGIRQGAYGNTIYF	TGTGCCAGCAGCGGTAGTAGGGGAATTAGACAGGGGGCTTATGGAAACACCATATATTTT
.	TRBD1	TRBV30	TRBJ1-1	CAWTRQGNTEAFF	TGTGCCTGGACCCGACAGGGGAACACTGAAGCTTTCTTT
.	TRBD1	TRBV7-2	TRBJ1-2	CASSLQQGDYGYTF	TGTGCCAGCAGCTTACAACAGGGGGACTATGGCTACACCTTC
.	TRBD1	TRBV27	TRBJ2-2	CASRVGQGTGELFF	TGTGCCAGCAGGGTGGGACAGGGTACCGGGGAGCTGTTTTTT
.	.	TRBV6-5	TRBJ1-6	CASSNRDNSPLHF	TGTGCCAGCAGCAACAGGGATAATTCACCCCTCCACTTT
many	TRBD1	TRBV5-1	TRBJ1-3	CASSAGTGGNTIYF	TGCGCCAGCAGCGCCGGGACAGGGGGAAACACCATATATTTT
.	TRBD2	TRBV10-3	TRBJ2-1	CAITGGTSDEQFF	TGTGCCATCACAGGCGGGACTAGTGATGAGCAGTTCTTC
.	TRBD1	TRBV9	TRBJ1-3	CASSSGQGFSGNTIYF	TGTGCCAGCAGCTCCGGACAGGGTTTCTCTGGAAACACCATATATTTT
.	TRBD1	TRBV6-6	TRBJ2-3	CASSSEGARRGDTQYF	TGTGCCAGCAGTTCCGAGGGGGCTAGGAGAGGAGATACGCAGTATTTT
.	TRBD2	TRBV6-5	TRBJ2-2	CASRLAGGLGGELFF	TGTGCCAGCAGGCTAGCGGGGGGGCTCGGCGGGGAGCTGTTTTTT
.	TRBD2	TRBV18	TRBJ2-7	CASSPPAGGPYEQYF	TGTGCCAGCTCACCACCAGCGGGAGGGCCCTACGAGCAGTACTTC
.	TRBD2	TRBV3-1/TRBV3-2	TRBJ2-7	CASSQSTSGGAVQYF	TGTGCCAGCAGCCAAAGCACTAGCGGGGGAGCGGTGCAGTACTTC
.	.	TRBV3-1/TRBV3-2	TRBJ1-2	CASSQAGSGYTF	TGTGCCAGCAGCCAAGCGGGGAGTGGCTACACCTTC
few	.	TRBV12-3/TRBV12-4	TRBJ2-5	CASSYYLFETQYF	TGTGCCAGCAGTTACTATTTATTCGAGACCCAGTACTTC
once	.	TRBV7-2	TRBJ1-2	CASSLAGKGGYTF	TGTGCCAGCAGCTTAGCGGGAAAGGGCGGCTACACCTTC
.	.	TRBV7-7	TRBJ2-1	CASSQDSYNEQFF	TGTGCCAGCAGCCAGGACAGCTACAATGAGCAGTTCTTC
few	.	TRBV5-1	TRBJ1-1	CASSSGDASGEAFF	TGCGCCAGCAGCTCAGGTGACGCCTCTGGTGAAGCTTTCTTT
.	TRBD1	TRBV5-1	TRBJ1-4	CASSYVVTGRGDEKLFF	TGCGCCAGCAGCTATGTCGTGACAGGGCGAGGGGACGAAAAACTGTTTTTT
.	TRBD1	TRBV30	TRBJ2-3	CAWSLIRRIGQEADTQYF	TGTGCCTGGAGTCTAATACGGAGAATAGGACAGGAGGCAGATACGCAGTATTTT
.	TRBD2	TRBV6-5	TRBJ2-5	CASSPLAGGGETQYF	TGTGCCAGCAGTCCGCTAGCGGGGGGAGGAGAGACCCAGTACTTC
once	TRBD2	TRBV24-1	TRBJ2-3	CATSDSRLAGRTDTQYF	TGTGCCACCAGTGATTCCAGACTAGCAGGGCGAACAGATACGCAGTATTTT
once	.	TRBV10-3	TRBJ2-1	CAISDSPGSRATYNEQFF	TGTGCCATCAGTGATTCCCCAGGGTCTAGAGCTACCTACAATGAGCAGTTCTTC
.	.	TRBV9	TRBJ2-7	CASSVVPGSYEQYF	TGTGCCAGCAGCGTAGTCCCCGGATCCTACGAGCAGTACTTC
.	.	TRBV11-3	TRBJ2-3	CASSLEGWGDTQYF	TGTGCCAGCAGCTTAGAGGGTTGGGGGGATACGCAGTATTTT
.	.	TRBV5-1	TRBJ1-3	CASSLVASGNTIYF	TGCGCCAGCAGCTTGGTGGCCTCTGGAAACACCATATATTTT
.	.	TRBV6-1	TRBJ1-2	CASSEWERPIYGYTF	TGTGCCAGCAGTGAATGGGAGAGGCCCATCTATGGCTACACCTTC
once	TRBD2	TRBV5-1	TRBJ2-1	CASSLGGGRANNEQFF	TGCGCCAGCAGCTTGGGGGGCGGGAGAGCGAACAATGAGCAGTTCTTC